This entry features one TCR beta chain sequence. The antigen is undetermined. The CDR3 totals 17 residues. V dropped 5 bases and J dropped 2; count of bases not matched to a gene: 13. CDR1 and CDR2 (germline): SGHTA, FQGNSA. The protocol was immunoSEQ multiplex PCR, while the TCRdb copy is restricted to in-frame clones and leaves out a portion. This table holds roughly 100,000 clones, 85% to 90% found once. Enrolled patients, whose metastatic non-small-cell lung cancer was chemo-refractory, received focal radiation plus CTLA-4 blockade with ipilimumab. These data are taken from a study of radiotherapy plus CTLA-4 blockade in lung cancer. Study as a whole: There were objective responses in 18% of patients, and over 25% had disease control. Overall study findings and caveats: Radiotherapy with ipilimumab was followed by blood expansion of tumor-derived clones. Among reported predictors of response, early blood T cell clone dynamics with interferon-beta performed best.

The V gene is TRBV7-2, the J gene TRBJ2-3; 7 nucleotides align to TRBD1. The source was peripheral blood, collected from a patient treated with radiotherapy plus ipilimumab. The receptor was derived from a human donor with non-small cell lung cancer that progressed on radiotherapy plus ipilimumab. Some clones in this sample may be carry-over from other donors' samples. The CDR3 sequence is CASSQSQRQGYTDTQYF. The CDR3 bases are TGTGCCAGCAGCCAATCCCAAAGACAGGGATACACAGATACGCAGTATTTT.